These 12 T cell receptor beta chains were sequenced from one sample in a study of post-analysis software for immune sequencing data. Regarding the study as a whole: Among several TRBV segments more frequent in patients than controls were TRBV5-6, TRBV5-1 and TRBV20-1.

Their antigens remain unidentified. The authors incorporated unique molecular identifiers into the TCR beta cDNA libraries. Using its own MiXCR run on the PCR reads, TCRdb lists one record per CDR3 protein. The sample holds under 650,000 distinct CDR3 sequences, 40% to 50% seen once. Sequenced material: blood. All receptors derive from a girl under 18 with multiple sclerosis.

Only one count was recorded for this clonotype. This may come from a read error, since a much larger clone is one base off. This chain links TRBV20-1 with TRBJ2-7, with D unclear. This CDR3 has 14 residues. Germline V gene lookup returns CDR1 DFQATT and CDR2 SNEGSKA (reference sequence). V lost 0 bases and J 3 bases, leaving 12 bases between the germline ends. CDR3 DNA: TGCAGTGCTAGAGATAAACCGGGTGTCTACGAGCAGTACTTC. It codes for CSARDKPGVYEQYF.

This chain connects TRBV5-1 to TRBJ2-1, with D possibly being TRBD1 or TRBD2 (5 bases each). Trimming took off 3 bases at V and 5 bases at J, with 9 bases between the two ends. There are 13 residues in the CDR3. The germline gives CDR1 SGHRS, CDR2 YFSETQ. CDR3 DNA sequence: TGCGCCAGCAGCTGGGGACGGAACAATGAGCAGTTCTTC. This encodes CASSWGRNNEQFF.

The chain employs TRBV29-1 and TRBJ1-1; 7 nucleotides align to TRBD1. The germline V gene encodes CDR1 SQVTM and CDR2 ANQGSEA. CDR3 size: 13 residues. V shed 8 bases and J 4 bases; nucleotides not matched to a gene: 10. CDR3 sequence (DNA): TGCAGCTCGAACCCGACAGGGCCCACTGAAGCTTTCTTT. Protein: CSSNPTGPTEAFF.

About this clonotype: Compared with germline, one end of the junction differs, possibly owing to a read error. V and J are TRBV5-8 and TRBJ2-7; D is ambiguous. The closer fit of TRBJ2-5 to the DNA end suggests the J call may be wrong. Germline V gives CDR1 SGHTS, CDR2 YDEGEE. This CDR3 contains 12 residues. CDR3 protein: CVSSLLQETQYF. CDR3 nucleotides: TGTGTCAGCAGCTTGTTACAAGAGACCCAGTACTTC.

This clonotype was seen only once. V is TRBV29-1 and J is TRBJ2-3; D is uncertain. The CDR3 is 14 amino acids. CDR1 and CDR2 from the germline V gene are SQVTM and ANQGSEA. Deletions cut 7 bases from V and 1 base from J, with 15 bases between. CDR3 in DNA: TGCAGCGCTAGGACGGATCCGGGCACAGATACGCAGTATTTT. Residues: CSARTDPGTDTQYF.

The chain couples TRBV20-1 to TRBJ2-1; 7 positions match TRBD1. The DNA end lines up better with TRBJ2-7; the J call may be wrong. The CDR3 is 13 amino acids. Germline CDR1 and CDR2: DFQATT and SNEGSKA (reference sequence). DNA for the CDR3: TGCAGTGCCAACTCCGGGACAGCATACGAGCAGTACTTC. It yields the protein CSANSGTAYEQYF.

This chain links TRBV7-8 with TRBJ2-3, with 8 nucleotides matching TRBD1. CDR1 and CDR2 (germline): SGHVS, FQNEAQ. This CDR3 region has 17 residues. The trim removed 5 bases at V and 1 base at J, leaving 11 bases unmatched. The CDR3 DNA reads TGTGCCAGCAGCGGGCGGACAGGGATATTAGGCACAGATACGCAGTATTTT. As protein: CASSGRTGILGTDTQYF.

This clonotype was picked up a small number of times. J is TRBJ2-6 and V is TRBV5-1; no clear D. The V end was cut by 5 bases, the J end by 0 bases, with 6 bases between. Looked up from germline, CDR1 is SGHRS and CDR2 is YFSETQ. The CDR3 consists of 14 residues. CDR3 sequence reads: CASRYSSGANVLTF. The CDR3 region has the DNA TGCGCCAGCAGGTATAGCTCTGGGGCCAACGTCCTGACTTTC.

V usage is TRBV7-9 and J usage is TRBJ2-3; D remains unclear. Germline loops: CDR1 SEHNR, CDR2 FQNEAQ (reference sequence). This CDR3 is 14 amino acids long. V was trimmed by 4 bases and J by 3 bases, leaving 11 bases between them. The CDR3 protein is CASSSSTGTDTQYF. The CDR3 DNA sequence: TGTGCCAGCAGCTCTTCGACCGGGACAGATACGCAGTATTTT.

This chain connects TRBV7-9 to TRBJ2-1, with D possibly being TRBD2 (6 bases). V was trimmed by 3 bases and J by 13 bases, leaving 19 bases between them. Per the germline V gene, CDR1 is SEHNR and CDR2 is FQNEAQ (reference sequence). CDR3 length: 14 residues. CDR3 region: CASSFGGARETQFF. The CDR3 region has the DNA TGTGCCAGCAGCTTCGGAGGGGCGAGGGAGACCCAGTTCTTC.

J is TRBJ1-4 and V is TRBV4-2; D call uncertain. The CDR3 extends over 14 amino acids. Germline V lookup: CDR1 LGHNA, CDR2 YNFKEQ. The V end was cut by 4 bases, the J end by 0 bases, with 6 bases between. The CDR3 protein is CASSPDTTNEKLFF. The DNA of the CDR3 is TGTGCCAGCAGCCCTGACACAACTAATGAAAAACTGTTTTTT.

This chain joins TRBV20-1 and TRBJ2-7; no reliable D call. This CDR3 region has 12 residues. From germline, CDR1 is DFQATT and CDR2 SNEGSKA (reference sequence). With 6 bases removed from V and 2 bases from J, the gap between germline ends came to 11 bases. The CDR3 here is CSAAKYPYEQYF. In DNA form, the CDR3 reads TGCAGTGCCGCGAAGTACCCCTACGAGCAGTACTTC.